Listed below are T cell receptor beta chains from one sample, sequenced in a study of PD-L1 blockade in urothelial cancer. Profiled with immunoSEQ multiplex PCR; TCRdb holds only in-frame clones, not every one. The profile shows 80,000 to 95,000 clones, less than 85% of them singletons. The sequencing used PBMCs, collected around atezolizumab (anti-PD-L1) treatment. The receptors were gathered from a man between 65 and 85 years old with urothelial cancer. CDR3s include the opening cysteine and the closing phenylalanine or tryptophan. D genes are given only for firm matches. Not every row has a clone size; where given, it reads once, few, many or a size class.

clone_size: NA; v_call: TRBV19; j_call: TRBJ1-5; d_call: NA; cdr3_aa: CASSTGAGGGVGNQPQHF; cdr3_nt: TGTGCCAGTAGTACCGGCGCGGGGGGCGGCGTCGGCAATCAGCCCCAGCATTTT
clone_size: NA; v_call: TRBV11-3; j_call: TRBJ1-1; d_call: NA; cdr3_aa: CASSIPGTPNTEAFF; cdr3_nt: TGTGCCAGCAGCATTCCCGGGACACCGAACACTGAAGCTTTCTTT
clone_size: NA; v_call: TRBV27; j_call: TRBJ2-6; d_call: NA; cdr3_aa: CASRPGGYGANVLTF; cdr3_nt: TGTGCCAGCAGACCTGGGGGGTACGGGGCCAACGTCCTGACTTTC
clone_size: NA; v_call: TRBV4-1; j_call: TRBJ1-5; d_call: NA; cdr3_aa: CASSQDGGRDQPQHF; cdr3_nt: TGCGCCAGCAGCCAAGACGGGGGGCGGGATCAGCCCCAGCATTTT
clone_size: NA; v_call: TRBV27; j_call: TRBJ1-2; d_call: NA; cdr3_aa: CASSPLGGQNYGYTF; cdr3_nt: TGTGCCAGCAGCCCTCTAGGCGGACAGAACTATGGCTACACCTTC
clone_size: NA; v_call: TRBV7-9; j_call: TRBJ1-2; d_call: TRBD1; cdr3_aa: CASSLGQGAYGYTF; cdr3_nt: TGTGCCAGCAGCTTAGGCCAGGGGGCCTATGGCTACACCTTC
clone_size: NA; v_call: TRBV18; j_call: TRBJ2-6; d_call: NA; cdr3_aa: CASSPVQTPSGANVLTF; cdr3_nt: TGTGCCAGCTCTCCCGTCCAGACACCCTCTGGGGCCAACGTCCTGACTTTC
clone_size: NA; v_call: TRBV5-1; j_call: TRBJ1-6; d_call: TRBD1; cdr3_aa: CASSTDRGNSPLHF; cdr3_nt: TGCGCCAGCAGCACCGACAGGGGTAATTCACCCCTCCACTTT
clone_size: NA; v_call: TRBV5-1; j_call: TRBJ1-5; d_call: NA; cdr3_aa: CASSLGGKEDQPQHF; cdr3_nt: TGCGCCAGCAGCCTAGGGGGAAAAGAGGATCAGCCCCAGCATTTT
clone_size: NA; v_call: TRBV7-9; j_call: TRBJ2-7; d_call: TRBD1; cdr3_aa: CASSSQGDRVHAYEQYF; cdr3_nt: TGTGCCAGCAGCTCCCAGGGGGACAGAGTTCACGCCTACGAGCAGTACTTC
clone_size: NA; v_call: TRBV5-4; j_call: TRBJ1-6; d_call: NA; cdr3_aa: CASSSSGIEPLHF; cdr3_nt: TGTGCCAGCAGCTCCTCGGGGATTGAACCCCTCCACTTT
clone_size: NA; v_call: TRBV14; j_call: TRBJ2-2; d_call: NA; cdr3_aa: CASSQTAGGTGELFF; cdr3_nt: TGTGCCAGCAGCCAGACAGCGGGCGGTACCGGGGAGCTGTTTTTT
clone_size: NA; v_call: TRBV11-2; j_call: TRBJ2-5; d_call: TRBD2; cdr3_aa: CASSLRGSGGETQYF; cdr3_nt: TGTGCCAGCAGCCTTAGGGGCAGCGGGGGAGAGACCCAGTACTTC
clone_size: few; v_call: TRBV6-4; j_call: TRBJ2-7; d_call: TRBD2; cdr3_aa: CASSDFREGAYEQYF; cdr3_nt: TGTGCCAGCAGTGACTTCCGGGAGGGGGCCTACGAGCAGTACTTC
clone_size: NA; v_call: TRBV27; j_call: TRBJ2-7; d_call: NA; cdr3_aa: CASSLNRAPSYEQYF; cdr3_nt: TGTGCCAGCAGTTTAAACAGGGCCCCTTCCTACGAGCAGTACTTC
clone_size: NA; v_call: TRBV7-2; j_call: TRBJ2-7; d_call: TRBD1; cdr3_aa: CASSLAGTGPSYEQYF; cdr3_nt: TGTGCCAGCAGCTTAGCTGGGACAGGGCCATCCTACGAGCAGTACTTC
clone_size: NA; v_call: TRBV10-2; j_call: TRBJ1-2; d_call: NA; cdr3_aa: CASSGRQLTNYGYTF; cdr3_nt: TGCGCCAGCAGTGGGAGACAGCTAACTAACTATGGCTACACCTTC
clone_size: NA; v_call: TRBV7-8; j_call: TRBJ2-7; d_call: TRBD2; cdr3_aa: CASSSGLAETYEQYF; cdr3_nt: TGTGCCAGCAGCTCGGGACTAGCGGAAACCTACGAGCAGTACTTC
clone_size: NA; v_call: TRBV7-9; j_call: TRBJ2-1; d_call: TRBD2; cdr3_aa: CASSRGTSSNNEQFF; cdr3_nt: TGTGCCAGCAGCCGAGGGACTAGCTCGAACAATGAGCAGTTCTTC
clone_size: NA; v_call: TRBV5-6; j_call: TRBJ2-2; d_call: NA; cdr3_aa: CASSLWEFGELFF; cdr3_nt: TGTGCCAGCAGCTTGTGGGAGTTCGGGGAGCTGTTTTTT
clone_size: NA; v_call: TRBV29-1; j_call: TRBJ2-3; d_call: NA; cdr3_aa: CSVVRGNTDTQYF; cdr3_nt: TGCAGCGTTGTTAGGGGTAACACAGATACGCAGTATTTT
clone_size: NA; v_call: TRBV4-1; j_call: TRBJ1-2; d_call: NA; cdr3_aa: CASSHPDRPSGYTF; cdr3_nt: TGCGCCAGCAGCCACCCAGACAGGCCTTCTGGCTACACCTTC
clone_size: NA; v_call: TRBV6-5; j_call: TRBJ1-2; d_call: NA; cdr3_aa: CASSYSPTGGLGYTF; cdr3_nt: TGTGCCAGCAGTTACTCGCCTACTGGAGGGTTAGGCTACACCTTC
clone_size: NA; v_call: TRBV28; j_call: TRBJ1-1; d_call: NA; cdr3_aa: CASSLDRVGEAFF; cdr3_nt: TGTGCCAGCAGTCTCGACCGGGTCGGGGAAGCTTTCTTT
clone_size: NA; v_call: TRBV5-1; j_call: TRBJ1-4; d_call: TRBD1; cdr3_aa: CASSLGQGNEKLFF; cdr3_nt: TGCGCCAGCAGCTTAGGACAGGGGAATGAAAAACTGTTTTTT
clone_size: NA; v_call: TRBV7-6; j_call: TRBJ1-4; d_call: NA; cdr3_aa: CASSLGRRQVSKEKLFF; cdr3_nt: TGTGCCAGCAGCTTAGGGAGAAGACAGGTATCGAAAGAAAAACTGTTTTTT
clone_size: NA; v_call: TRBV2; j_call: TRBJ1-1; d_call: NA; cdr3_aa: CASSSPPPGGEAFF; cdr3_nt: TGTGCCAGCAGCTCGCCCCCTCCGGGGGGCGAAGCTTTCTTT
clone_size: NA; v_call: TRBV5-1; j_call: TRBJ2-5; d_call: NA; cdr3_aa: CASSFSDQGETQYF; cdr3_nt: TGCGCCAGCAGCTTCTCGGACCAGGGCGAGACCCAGTACTTC